These 20 T cell receptor beta chains share one sample of origin, sequenced in a study of T-cell reconstitution after alpha-beta-depleted transplantation in children. As it was prepared, the TCRbeta library received unique molecular identifiers. One entry per CDR3 protein results from TCRdb running MiXCR on the PCR reads. This table has some 500,000 distinct CDR3 sequences, 32% appearing once. The sequencing here drew on PBMCs from the stem cell graft donor, taken from the stem cell graft. Receptor source: a human donor who donated a stem cell graft to a child with aplastic anemia.

This clonotype was seen a handful of times. The chain employs TRBV11-1 and TRBJ2-7; 9 positions agree with TRBD2. Trimming took 4 bases from V and 3 from J; bases not matched to a gene: 7. The CDR3 has 15 amino acids. From germline, CDR1 is SGHAT and CDR2 FQDESV (reference sequence). CDR3 in DNA: TGTGCCAGCAGCTCCCTGAGCGGGAGGAACTACGAGCAGTACGTC. Its protein is CASSSLSGRNYEQYV.

The table lists this clonotype with a few counts. This rearrangement joins TRBV20-1 to TRBJ1-2; D gene ambiguous. This CDR3 region has 11 residues. Trimming cost V 0 bases and J 7 bases, with 6 bases left between them. Germline lookup yields CDR1 DFQATT and CDR2 SNEGSKA (reference sequence). The CDR3 region has the DNA TGCAGTGCTAGAGAAGACATTGGCTACACCTTC. As protein: CSAREDIGYTF.

This clonotype appeared a few times. Germline and junction disagree at one end, which may indicate a read error. The chain's CDR3 is CASSAGGQGLVF. The CDR3 nucleotides read TGTGCCAGCAGCGCGGGAGGACAGGGCCTCGTCTTC. The chain has TRBV9 and TRBJ1-2, with 8 bases that match TRBD1. There are 12 residues in the CDR3. Germline lookup yields CDR1 SGDLS and CDR2 YYNGEE.

This clonotype was recorded a few times. The V and J genes are TRBV19 and TRBJ1-5, with D unclear. CDR3 length equals 13 residues. Germline CDR1 and CDR2: LNHDA and SQIVND (reference sequence). Trimming took 3 bases from V and 3 from J, leaving 6 bases between them. The CDR3 DNA reads as TGTGCCAGTAGTATTCGGTTCAATCAGCCCCAGCATTTT. It translates to CASSIRFNQPQHF.

The CDR3 DNA reads as TGCGCCAGCAGCTTGGACGGGGCGGGAGGTAATGAGCAGTTCTTC. This codes for CASSLDGAGGNEQFF. The rearrangement uses TRBV5-1 and TRBJ2-1, with 8 bases matching TRBD2. With 0 bases clipped from V and 7 bases from J, the junction kept 6 bases outside the gene matches. This CDR3 is 15 amino acids long. CDR1 and CDR2 (germline): SGHRS, YFSETQ. Filled out from reference TRBV5-1 and TRBJ2-1, the complete variable domain reads KAGVTQTPRYLIKTRGQQVTLSCSPISGHRSVSWYQQTPGQGLQFLFEYFSETQRNKGNFPGRFSGRQFSNSRSEMNVSTLELGDSALYLCASSLDGAGGNEQFFGPGTRLTVL.

The rearrangement links TRBV18 to TRBJ2-7; the match to TRBD1 covers 10 bases. Germline V gene sequence: CDR1 KGHSH, CDR2 LQKENI. V gave up 5 bases and J gave up 2 bases; unmatched junction bases: 3. The CDR3 has 14 amino acids. The CDR3 coding sequence is TGTGCCAGCTCATCGGGACAGGGGACCTACGAGCAGTACGTC. Protein: CASSSGQGTYEQYV.

V usage is TRBV20-1 and J usage is TRBJ2-1; 7 nucleotides align to TRBD1. The V segment lost 6 bases and the J segment 2 bases; nucleotides outside the gene matches: 7. The germline V gene encodes CDR1 DFQATT and CDR2 SNEGSKA (reference sequence). The CDR3 has 14 residues. DNA for the CDR3: TGCAGTGCGCGTCAACAGGGGACCTACAATGAGCAGTTCTTC. It yields the protein CSARQQGTYNEQFF.

The chain carries TRBV5-1 and TRBJ1-2, with 10 bases fitting TRBD1. The CDR3 totals 15 residues. V was pared by 5 bases and J by 5 bases, with 9 bases of the junction left unmatched. Germline V gives CDR1 SGHRS, CDR2 YFSETQ. This CDR3 is CASRLRDRGEYGYTF. Written as DNA, the CDR3 is TGCGCCAGCAGACTACGGGACAGGGGAGAGTATGGCTACACCTTC.

The rearrangement joins TRBV10-3 to TRBJ2-7; tentatively, D is TRBD1 (6 bases). From germline, CDR1 is ENHRY and CDR2 SYGVKD. Trimming stripped 0 bases from V and 2 bases from J, with 14 bases between. The CDR3 runs to 16 residues. This CDR3 reads CAISESNPGQTYEQYF. The CDR3 region has the DNA TGTGCCATCAGTGAGTCCAACCCCGGACAGACCTACGAGCAGTACTTC.

This chain connects TRBV5-1 to TRBJ2-1, with D possibly being TRBD1 (7 bases). The CDR3 is made up of 15 amino acids. Germline V gene sequence: CDR1 SGHRS, CDR2 YFSETQ. The ends were cut back, 0 bases at V and 8 bases at J, with 15 bases in the middle. In DNA form, the CDR3 reads TGCGCCAGCAGCTTGGCCAGGGGGGTGCCCCATGAGCAGTTCTTC. Its protein product is CASSLARGVPHEQFF.

The J gene is TRBJ2-1, the V gene TRBV11-2; weak D call: TRBD1 (6 bases). This CDR3 region has 13 residues. The germline V gene has CDR1 SGHAT and CDR2 FQNNGV. The V end lost 5 bases, the J end lost 5 bases, and 10 bases lay between the germline ends. The CDR3 DNA reads as TGTGCCAGCAGCCCGCAGGGGAACAATGAGCAGTTCTTC. This translates into CASSPQGNNEQFF.

This sequence joins TRBV4-3 and TRBJ2-7; D is unclear. Germline V CDR1 and CDR2: LGHNA, YSLEER. The CDR3 totals 14 residues. Trimming pared 4 bases from V and 5 bases from J, leaving 15 bases between. The CDR3 DNA sequence: TGCGCCAGCAGCCCGAACGCGAATCCCCACGAGCAGTACTTC. Its translation: CASSPNANPHEQYF.

The gene calls are TRBV13 and TRBJ1-1, with no clear D. The CDR3 runs 15 residues. Trimming shortened V by 3 bases and J by 4 bases, and 15 bases separated the two germline ends. Germline V CDR1 and CDR2: PRHDT, FYEKMQ (reference sequence). CDR3 sequence: CASSFGEFRGTEAFF. The DNA of the CDR3 is TGTGCCAGCAGCTTCGGGGAGTTCCGAGGCACTGAAGCTTTCTTT.

This clonotype was seen a few times. The chain employs TRBV20-1 and TRBJ2-5; D perhaps matches TRBD1 (6 bases). The CDR3 covers 13 residues. CDR1 and CDR2 (germline): DFQATT, SNEGSKA (reference sequence). The V end lost 3 bases, the J end lost 2 bases, and 10 bases lay between the germline ends. The CDR3: CSARDRGQETQYF. CDR3 bases: TGCAGTGCTAGGGACAGAGGACAAGAGACCCAGTACTTC.

A few counts support this clonotype. The chain recombines TRBV5-1 with TRBJ2-5, with TRBD1 matching over 9 bases. Per germline, CDR1 SGHRS and CDR2 YFSETQ. This CDR3 comprises 16 residues. Trimming cost V 0 bases and J 3 bases; bases outside gene matches: 6. CDR3 coding DNA: TGCGCCAGCAGCTTGGAAGGGACAGGGATGGAAGAGACCCAGTACTTC. This translates into CASSLEGTGMEETQYF.

V gene TRBV5-5 combines with J gene TRBJ2-5, with 11 bases matching TRBD2. With V trimmed by 1 base and J by 5 bases, 10 bases remained unmatched. Germline loops: CDR1 SGHKS, CDR2 YYEKEE (reference sequence). The length of the CDR3 is 17 residues. CDR3 region: CASSLSVLAGGQETQYF. The CDR3 nucleotides read TGTGCCAGCAGCTTGAGCGTCCTAGCGGGAGGTCAGGAGACCCAGTACTTC.

This chain uses TRBV12-3 or TRBV12-4 with TRBJ1-5, with D possibly matching TRBD1 (6 bases). This CDR3 has 15 residues. V dropped 6 bases and J dropped 0 bases, with 12 bases sitting between them. The CDR3 DNA sequence: TGTGCCAGCAGGTCGACAGGAGATAGCAATCAGCCCCAGCATTTT. It yields the protein CASRSTGDSNQPQHF.

This chain connects TRBV20-1 to TRBJ1-1; D not certain. The CDR3 runs 12 residues. CDR1 DFQATT and CDR2 SNEGSKA come from the germline V gene (reference sequence). V lost 6 bases and J lost 7, with 15 bases in between. The CDR3, as DNA: TGCAGTGCGGCTCGCGGATTGAGTGAAGCTTTCTTT. This gives the protein CSAARGLSEAFF.

This clonotype appeared a few times. The chain recombines TRBV27 with TRBJ2-1, with 9 bases matching TRBD2. Germline values: CDR1 MNHEY, CDR2 SMNVEV (reference sequence). This CDR3 has 18 residues. V lost 6 bases and J lost 0; bases outside the gene matches: 12. The CDR3 coding sequence is TGTGCCAGCAGCTCAAACCGATGGACTAGCGACTCCTACAATGAGCAGTTCTTC. Amino acid sequence: CASSSNRWTSDSYNEQFF.

The J gene is TRBJ2-6, the V gene TRBV29-1; 8 nucleotides agree with TRBD1. CDR1 and CDR2 (germline): SQVTM, ANQGSEA. The CDR3 has 17 residues. V gave up 7 bases and J gave up 0 bases; unmatched junction bases: 11. CDR3 DNA: TGCAGCGCGACCTTGGGACAGGTTCGCTCTGGGGCCAACGTCCTGACTTTC. Translated, it gives CSATLGQVRSGANVLTF.